This T cell receptor (beta chain) comes out of a study of T cells after yellow fever vaccination. Study-level information: Each low-cell-number fraction was prepared by means of SMART-Seq v4 Ultra Low Input. Points from the study as a whole: The secondary response was weaker, and its peak arrived faster, on day 5 versus 15. FACS-sorted repertoires might harbor abundant contaminating clonotypes from the bulk population.

There are many counts of this clonotype. What it binds is unknown. UMIs were added to TCR cDNA along with a universal primer site when it was made by 5'RACE template switching. One entry per CDR3 protein results from TCRdb running MiXCR on the 5' RACE reads. The table shows 120,000 to 150,000 distinct CDR3 sequences, with 7.7% occurring only once. Germline V lookup: CDR1 MDHEN, CDR2 SYDVKM. The CDR3 is 13 amino acids. Trimming cost V 8 bases and J 1 base, with 11 bases left between them. The rearrangement uses TRBV28 and TRBJ1-1, with D possibly TRBD1 on 5 matching bases. Sequencing used CD4+ T cells sorted from PBMCs, obtained 5 days after the yellow fever booster vaccination. The sequence was obtained from a man aged 25-40 years who received the YFV17D yellow fever vaccine. This CDR3 is CASGTRGNTEAFF. CDR3 DNA sequence: TGTGCCAGCGGGACTAGAGGGAACACTGAAGCTTTCTTT.